One T cell receptor (beta chain) is described in this entry. Antigen unknown. These data come from a study of T cells in Graves' hyperthyroidism and ophthalmopathy. Whole-study findings and limits: Ophthalmopathy, which appeared later, was predicted by the model a median approximately 6 months before onset. In the blood, most expanded thyroid clonotypes above 0.001 appeared as well. Ophthalmopathy stood apart from stable hyperthyroidism in a 13 V-J model.

Amplification targeted TCR beta CDR3 regions from RNA transcripts. The HTBI primer set drove a first-round RT-PCR of the TCR CDR3. TCRdb re-derived calls from the multiplex PCR reads in MiXCR, one entry per CDR3 protein. The data contain about 250,000 distinct CDR3 sequences, over 20% of them singletons. Uncontrolled infection, other autoimmune disease, pregnancy or lactation led to exclusion. This CDR3 has 12 residues. With 11 bases removed from V and 1 base from J, the gap between germline ends came to 11 bases. The germline CDR1 and CDR2 sequences are SGHTA and FQGTGA. Sequencing used blood. This chain joins TRBV7-3 and TRBJ1-1; D gene unclear. The receptor was isolated from a man younger than 45 with Graves' ophthalmopathy. CDR3 nucleotides: TGTGCCGGCAAAATGGGGAACACTGAAGCTTTCTTT. Translated: CAGKMGNTEAFF.